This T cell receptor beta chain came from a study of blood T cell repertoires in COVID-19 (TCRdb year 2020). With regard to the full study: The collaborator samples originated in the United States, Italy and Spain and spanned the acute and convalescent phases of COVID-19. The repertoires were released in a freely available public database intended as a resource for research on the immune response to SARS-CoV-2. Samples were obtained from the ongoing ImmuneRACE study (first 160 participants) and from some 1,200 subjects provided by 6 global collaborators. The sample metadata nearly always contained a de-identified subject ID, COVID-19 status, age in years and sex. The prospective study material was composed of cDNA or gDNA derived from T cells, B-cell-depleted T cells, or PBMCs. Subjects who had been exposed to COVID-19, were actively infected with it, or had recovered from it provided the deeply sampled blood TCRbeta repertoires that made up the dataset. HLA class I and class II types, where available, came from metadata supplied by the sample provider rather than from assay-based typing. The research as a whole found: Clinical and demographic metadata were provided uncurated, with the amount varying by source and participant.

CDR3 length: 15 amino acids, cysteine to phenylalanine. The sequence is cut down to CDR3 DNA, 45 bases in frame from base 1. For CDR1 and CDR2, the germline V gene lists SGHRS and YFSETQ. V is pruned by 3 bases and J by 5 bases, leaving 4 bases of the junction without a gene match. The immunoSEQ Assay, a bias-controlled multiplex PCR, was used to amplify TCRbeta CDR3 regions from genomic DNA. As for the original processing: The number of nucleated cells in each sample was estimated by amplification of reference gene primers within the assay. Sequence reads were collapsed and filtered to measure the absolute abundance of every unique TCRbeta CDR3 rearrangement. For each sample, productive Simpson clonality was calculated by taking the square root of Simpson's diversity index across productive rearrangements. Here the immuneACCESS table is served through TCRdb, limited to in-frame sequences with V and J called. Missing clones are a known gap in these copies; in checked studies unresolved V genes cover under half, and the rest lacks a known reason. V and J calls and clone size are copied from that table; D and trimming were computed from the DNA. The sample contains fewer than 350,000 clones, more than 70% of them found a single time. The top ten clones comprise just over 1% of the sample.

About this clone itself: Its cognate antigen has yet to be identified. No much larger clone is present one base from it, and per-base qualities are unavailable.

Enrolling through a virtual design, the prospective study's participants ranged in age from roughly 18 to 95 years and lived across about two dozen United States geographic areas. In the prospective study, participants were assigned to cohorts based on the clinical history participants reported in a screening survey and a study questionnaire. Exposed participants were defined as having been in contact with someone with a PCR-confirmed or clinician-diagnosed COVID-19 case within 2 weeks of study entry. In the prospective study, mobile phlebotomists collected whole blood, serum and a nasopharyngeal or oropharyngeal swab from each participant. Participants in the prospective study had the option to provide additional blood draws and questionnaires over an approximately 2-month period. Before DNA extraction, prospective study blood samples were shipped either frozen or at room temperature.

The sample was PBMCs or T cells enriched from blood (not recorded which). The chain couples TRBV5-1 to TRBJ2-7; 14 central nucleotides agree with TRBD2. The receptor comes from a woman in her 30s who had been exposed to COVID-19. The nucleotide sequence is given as TGCGCCAGCAGCTCCGGACTAGCGGGAGGCCACGAGCAGTACTTC. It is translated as CASSSGLAGGHEQYF.